Listed below are T cell receptor beta chains from one sample, sequenced in a study of control samples from healthy donors and cancer patients. Produced via immunoSEQ multiplex PCR; TCRdb's table is partial and in-frame only. The sample lists about 120,000 clones, less than 95% seen once, with 3.6% in the top ten. The sequencing input was blood. The receptors were gathered from a young man in good health. Both conserved end residues are part of each CDR3. Fields, in order: CDR3 length, J gene, D gene, clone size, V gene, CDR3 protein, CDR3 DNA. A D gene is named only where the DNA matches it firmly. Not every row has a clone size; where given, it reads once, few, many or a size class.

13 | TRBJ1-1 | NA | NA | TRBV11-1 | CASSLAVNTEAFF | TGTGCCAGCAGCTTAGCCGTGAACACTGAAGCTTTCTTT
13 | TRBJ1-6 | NA | NA | TRBV12-3/TRBV12-4 | CASSFADNSPLHF | TGTGCCAGCAGTTTCGCAGATAATTCACCCCTCCACTTT
12 | TRBJ2-7 | TRBD1 | NA | TRBV29-1 | CSVGQRSYEQYF | TGCAGCGTGGGACAGAGATCCTACGAGCAGTACTTC
13 | TRBJ1-3 | NA | NA | TRBV2 | CASLGVSGNTIYF | TGTGCCAGCCTTGGGGTATCTGGAAACACCATATATTTT
14 | TRBJ1-2 | NA | NA | TRBV4-1 | CASSSGDGAYGYTF | TGCGCCAGCAGTTCAGGAGATGGGGCCTATGGCTACACCTTC
16 | TRBJ1-2 | NA | NA | TRBV25-1 | CASSEYKGPAPNGYTF | TGTGCCAGCAGTGAATATAAGGGGCCCGCCCCTAATGGCTACACCTTC
13 | TRBJ1-2 | NA | NA | TRBV7-2 | CASSLEVGNGYTF | TGTGCCAGCAGCTTAGAAGTGGGTAATGGCTACACCTTC
14 | TRBJ1-3 | NA | NA | TRBV6-5 | CASGRSGTGNTIYF | TGTGCCAGCGGGCGGTCAGGGACTGGAAACACCATATATTTT
15 | TRBJ1-2 | NA | once | TRBV9 | CASSVGIGGNYGYTF | TGTGCCAGCAGCGTAGGTATCGGGGGGAACTATGGCTACACCTTC
14 | TRBJ1-2 | NA | NA | TRBV4-1 | CASSQDLIRSGYTF | TGCGCCAGCAGCCAAGATCTTATCCGGAGTGGCTACACCTTC
14 | TRBJ2-2 | NA | NA | TRBV2 | CASTARGSTGELFF | TGTGCCAGCACCGCGAGAGGGAGCACCGGGGAGCTGTTTTTT
13 | TRBJ1-5 | NA | NA | TRBV5-6 | CASSSWVGQPQHF | TGTGCCAGCAGCTCCTGGGTCGGTCAGCCCCAGCATTTT
15 | TRBJ2-1 | NA | NA | TRBV27 | CASSLFPGRVNEQFF | TGTGCCAGCAGTTTATTCCCCGGCAGGGTCAATGAGCAGTTCTTC
15 | TRBJ1-1 | NA | NA | TRBV6-2/TRBV6-3 | CASSYSAGLNTEAFF | TGTGCCAGCAGTTACTCGGCAGGGTTGAACACTGAAGCTTTCTTT
16 | TRBJ1-3 | TRBD1 | NA | TRBV18 | CASSPTGTGSGNTIYF | TGTGCCAGCTCACCTACCGGGACAGGGTCTGGAAACACCATATATTTT
13 | TRBJ2-7 | TRBD2 | once | TRBV11-2 | CASRTSGVYEQYF | TGTGCCAGCAGGACTAGCGGCGTCTACGAGCAGTACTTC
16 | TRBJ2-7 | TRBD1 | NA | TRBV13 | CASSHLTGTGGYEQYF | TGTGCCAGCAGCCACTTGACCGGGACAGGGGGCTACGAGCAGTACTTC
15 | TRBJ1-2 | NA | NA | TRBV6-5 | CASRGLGEDGYGYTF | TGTGCCAGCAGAGGGTTGGGAGAGGATGGCTATGGCTACACCTTC
16 | TRBJ2-1 | TRBD2 | NA | TRBV24-1 | CATSESKRGGINEQFF | TGTGCCACCAGTGAGTCCAAGCGGGGCGGGATCAATGAGCAGTTCTTC
14 | TRBJ1-5 | NA | NA | TRBV6-2/TRBV6-3 | CASSDSNSNQPQHF | TGTGCCAGCAGTGACAGTAATAGCAATCAGCCCCAGCATTTT
14 | TRBJ1-1 | NA | NA | TRBV18 | CASSPGLGRTEAFF | TGTGCCAGCTCACCAGGACTCGGAAGGACTGAAGCTTTCTTT
20 | TRBJ2-2 | NA | NA | TRBV7-3 | CASSLTSPSAPPPNTGELFF | TGTGCCAGCAGCTTAACGTCTCCCTCAGCCCCGCCCCCCAACACCGGGGAGCTGTTTTTT
13 | TRBJ1-4 | NA | once | TRBV18 | CASSPTGLEKLFF | TGTGCCAGCTCACCAACAGGACTTGAAAAACTGTTTTTT
14 | TRBJ2-7 | NA | NA | TRBV3-1/TRBV3-2 | CASSPPGLSYEQYF | TGTGCCAGCAGCCCACCGGGTCTGTCCTACGAGCAGTACTTC
13 | TRBJ2-3 | NA | NA | TRBV18 | CASSPVEQATQYF | TGTGCCAGCTCCCCGGTAGAGCAAGCTACGCAGTATTTT
13 | TRBJ1-1 | TRBD1 | once | TRBV3-1/TRBV3-2 | CASSQSGTGTAFF | TGTGCCAGCAGCCAATCCGGGACAGGGACGGCTTTCTTT
15 | TRBJ2-1 | NA | NA | TRBV6-4 | CASSPQGGGQGEQFF | TGTGCCAGCAGTCCCCAGGGGGGGGGCCAGGGGGAGCAGTTCTTC
15 | TRBJ2-5 | NA | NA | TRBV6-2/TRBV6-3 | CASSYHQPGGETQYF | TGTGCCAGCAGTTACCATCAGCCAGGCGGAGAGACCCAGTACTTC
18 | TRBJ2-2 | NA | once | TRBV4-1 | CASSQDSLAGRSTGELFF | TGCGCCAGCAGCCAAGATAGCCTGGCAGGGCGATCCACCGGGGAGCTGTTTTTT
14 | TRBJ2-1 | NA | NA | TRBV6-2/TRBV6-3 | CASSPGETYNEQFF | TGTGCCAGCAGTCCCGGGGAGACCTACAATGAGCAGTTCTTC
15 | TRBJ2-3 | NA | NA | TRBV19 | CASSTPYLGTDTQYF | TGTGCCAGTAGTACCCCCTATCTAGGCACAGATACGCAGTATTTT
15 | TRBJ1-5 | TRBD1 | NA | TRBV19 | CASSRDRGSNQPQHF | TGTGCCAGTAGTAGAGACAGGGGTAGCAATCAGCCCCAGCATTTT
17 | TRBJ1-1 | NA | once | TRBV4-3 | CASSTSSAPDRNTEAFF | TGCGCCAGCAGCACAAGTTCCGCCCCCGACAGAAACACTGAAGCTTTCTTT
12 | TRBJ1-1 | NA | NA | TRBV6-4 | CASSDGRAEAFF | TGTGCCAGCAGCGACGGACGCGCTGAAGCTTTCTTT
13 | TRBJ1-4 | NA | NA | TRBV7-2 | CASSLKGGGKLFF | TGTGCCAGCAGCTTAAAGGGAGGGGGAAAACTGTTTTTT
16 | TRBJ2-2 | NA | NA | TRBV5-4 | CASSSYRDFNTGELFF | TGTGCCAGCAGCTCGTACCGGGACTTCAACACCGGGGAGCTGTTTTTT
14 | TRBJ1-1 | TRBD1 | NA | TRBV29-1 | CSVKGARWDTEAFF | TGCAGCGTCAAGGGGGCAAGGTGGGACACTGAAGCTTTCTTT
15 | TRBJ1-1 | TRBD1 | NA | TRBV2 | CASMLGSGTGGVAFF | TGTGCCAGCATGTTAGGTTCCGGGACAGGAGGGGTAGCTTTCTTT
14 | TRBJ1-6 | NA | once | TRBV28 | CASSGSGLWTPLHF | TGTGCCAGCAGCGGGTCAGGCCTTTGGACACCCCTCCACTTT
14 | TRBJ1-4 | NA | NA | TRBV9 | CASSDVQGSTKLFF | TGTGCCAGCAGCGATGTCCAGGGTTCAACAAAACTGTTTTTT
13 | TRBJ1-4 | TRBD1 | NA | TRBV7-2 | CASSGDRGEKLFF | TGTGCCAGCAGCGGAGACAGGGGCGAAAAACTGTTTTTT
16 | TRBJ2-5 | TRBD2 | NA | TRBV2 | CASSEGVSGVQETQYF | TGTGCCAGCAGTGAAGGGGTTAGCGGGGTACAAGAGACCCAGTACTTC
13 | TRBJ2-4 | NA | NA | TRBV4-3 | CASSQESGGIQYF | TGCGCCAGCAGCCAAGAATCCGGGGGCATTCAGTACTTC
11 | TRBJ1-2 | NA | NA | TRBV12-3/TRBV12-4 | CAIIRFYGYTF | TGTGCCATCATCCGTTTCTATGGCTACACCTTC
16 | TRBJ2-5 | NA | medium-sized | TRBV27 | CASSPYQRQIQETQYF | TGTGCCAGCAGTCCTTACCAGAGACAGATCCAAGAGACCCAGTACTTC
12 | TRBJ2-7 | NA | NA | TRBV28 | CASSLGGYEQYF | TGTGCCAGCAGTTTGGGTGGTTACGAGCAGTACTTC
12 | TRBJ1-2 | TRBD1 | NA | TRBV6-5 | CASRVTGNGYTF | TGTGCCAGCAGGGTGACAGGGAATGGCTACACCTTC